The present TCR beta chain was sequenced within a study of cytotoxic CD8 clonotypes in ibrutinib-treated CLL. The method was immunoSEQ multiplex PCR; TCRdb's version includes in-frame clones alone and lacks a portion of them. The sample contains 160,000 or so clones, about 88% of which appear only once. Concerning this clone itself: The same CDR3 also results from other DNA sequences found in this sample.

This TCR came from a human donor with chronic lymphocytic leukemia. Sequenced material: PBMCs, taken at disease progression, from a patient treated with ibrutinib.

The CDR3 reads CASSPRGGNNQPQHF. The CDR3 coding sequence is TGTGCCAGCAGCCCCAGGGGAGGTAACAATCAGCCCCAGCATTTT. J is TRBJ1-5 and V is TRBV7-2; D perhaps matches TRBD1 (6 bases). Per the germline V gene, CDR1 is SGHTA and CDR2 is FQGNSA. CDR3 length: 15 amino acids. The V gene lost 5 bases and the J gene lost 3 bases, with 14 bases spanning the gap.